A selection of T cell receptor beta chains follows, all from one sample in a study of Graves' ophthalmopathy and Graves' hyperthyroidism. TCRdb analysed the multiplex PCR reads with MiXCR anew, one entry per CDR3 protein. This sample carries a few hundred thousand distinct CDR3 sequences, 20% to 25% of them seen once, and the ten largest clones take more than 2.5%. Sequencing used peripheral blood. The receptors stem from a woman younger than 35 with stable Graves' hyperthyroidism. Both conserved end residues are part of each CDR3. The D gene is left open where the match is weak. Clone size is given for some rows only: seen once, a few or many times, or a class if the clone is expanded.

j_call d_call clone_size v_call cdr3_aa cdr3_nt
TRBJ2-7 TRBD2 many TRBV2 CASSDRLADSYEQYF TGTGCCAGCAGTGATAGACTAGCGGACTCCTACGAGCAGTACTTC
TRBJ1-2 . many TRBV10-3 CAISESPGRDYGYTF TGTGCCATCAGTGAGTCGCCGGGGAGGGACTATGGCTACACCTTC
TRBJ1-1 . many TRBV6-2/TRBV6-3 CASSYLRARTEAFF TGTGCCAGCAGTTACCTGAGGGCGCGGACTGAAGCTTTCTTT
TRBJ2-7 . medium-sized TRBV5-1 CASTTGTSSYEQYF TGCGCCAGCACCACCGGGACGTCATCCTACGAGCAGTACTTC
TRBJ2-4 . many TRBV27 CASSLSPGRYQTIQYF TGTGCCAGCAGTTTATCCCCGGGACGATATCAAACCATTCAGTACTTC
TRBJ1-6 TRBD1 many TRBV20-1 CSAAGTGDSPLHF TGCAGTGCTGCCGGGACAGGGGATTCACCCCTCCACTTT
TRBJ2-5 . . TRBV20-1 CSARGRTNSETQYF TGCAGTGCTAGAGGAAGGACCAACAGCGAGACCCAGTACTTC
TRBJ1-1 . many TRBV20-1 CSVKGGSDTEAFF TGCAGTGTTAAGGGGGGGTCGGACACTGAAGCTTTCTTT
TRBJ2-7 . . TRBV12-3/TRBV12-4 CASSLQVSYEQYF TGTGCCAGCAGTTTACAGGTCTCCTACGAGCAGTACTTC
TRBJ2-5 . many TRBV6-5 CASSYNRAQETQYF TGTGCCAGCAGTTACAACAGAGCACAAGAGACCCAGTACTTC
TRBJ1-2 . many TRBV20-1 CSAQPFNYGYTF TGCAGTGCCCAGCCTTTTAACTATGGCTACACCTTC
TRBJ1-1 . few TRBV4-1 CASSQDRSGKDTEAFF TGCGCCAGCAGCCAAGATCGATCAGGGAAGGACACTGAAGCTTTCTTT
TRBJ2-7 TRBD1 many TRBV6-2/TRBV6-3 CASSHTTGGYEQYF TGTGCCAGCAGTCATACGACAGGGGGCTACGAGCAGTACTTC
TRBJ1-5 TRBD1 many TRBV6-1 CASRTGGAGNQPQHF TGTGCCAGCAGAACAGGGGGCGCCGGCAATCAGCCCCAGCATTTT
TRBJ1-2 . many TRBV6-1 CASSESSSGGYTF TGTGCCAGCAGTGAATCTTCCTCCGGAGGCTACACCTTC
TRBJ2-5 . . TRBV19 CASSMDGLPGAETQYF TGTGCCAGTAGTATGGACGGACTGCCGGGCGCGGAGACCCAGTACTTC
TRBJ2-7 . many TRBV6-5 CASSYSMPGYEQYF TGTGCCAGCAGTTACTCGATGCCGGGTTACGAGCAGTACTTC
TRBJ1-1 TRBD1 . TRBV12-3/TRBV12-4 CASRTGTGFEAFF TGTGCCAGCAGGACCGGGACAGGGTTTGAAGCTTTCTTT